The text below deals with one T cell receptor (beta chain). The data belong to a study of blood T cell repertoires in COVID-19. Whole-study context: Acute-phase and convalescent COVID-19 samples originated in the United States, Italy and Spain.

Trimming shortened V by 5 bases and J by 2 bases, and 12 bases separated the two germline ends. The CDR3 has 14 amino acids. Per germline, CDR1 SGHRS and CDR2 YFSETQ. Authors' data handling: Amplification of reference gene primers was used by the study to estimate nucleated cell counts. Using immunoSEQ multiplex PCR, the repertoire was profiled, and TCRdb retains in-frame clones only, with some absent. That table is the source of V, J and clone size, and D and trimming were worked out from the DNA. Of about 310,000 clones listed, around 87% are singletons. The TCR originated in a woman between 45 and 60 years old who had recovered from COVID-19. The specimen was peripheral blood. The V and J genes are TRBV5-1 and TRBJ2-3, with D maybe TRBD1 (6 bases). CDR3 region: CASRTTGSTDTQYF. Here the CDR3 DNA reads TGCGCCAGCAGAACGACAGGCTCCACAGATACGCAGTATTTT.